This entry is about one TCR beta chain. The germline gene is not matched at one end of the junction; a read error may be the cause. These data are taken from a study of blood T cell repertoires in COVID-19. Turning to the study itself: Samples came from the United States, Italy and Spain, spanning acute and convalescent COVID-19. Nucleic acid was either cDNA or gDNA, and it came from T cells, B-cell-depleted T cells, or PBMCs.

Authors' processing steps: Estimation of nucleated cell counts was performed using reference gene primer amplification. Method: immunoSEQ multiplex PCR; TCRdb's copy keeps in-frame clones and lacks some. The DNA gave D and trimming, while V, J and clone size come from that table. The table shows 260,000 or so clones, with roughly four fifths occurring only once. The V gene's germline CDR1 is SSHAT and CDR2 FNYEAQ (reference sequence). There are 16 residues in the CDR3. Sequenced material: peripheral blood. The J gene is TRBJ1-1, the V gene TRBV7-7; 8 nucleotides match TRBD1. The TCR was taken from a woman in her 70s with acute or convalescent COVID-19. The CDR3 is CASSFPGTGSMSEAFF. Here the CDR3 DNA reads TGTGCTAGCAGCTTCCCCGGGACAGGTTCGATGTCTGAAGCTTTCTTT.